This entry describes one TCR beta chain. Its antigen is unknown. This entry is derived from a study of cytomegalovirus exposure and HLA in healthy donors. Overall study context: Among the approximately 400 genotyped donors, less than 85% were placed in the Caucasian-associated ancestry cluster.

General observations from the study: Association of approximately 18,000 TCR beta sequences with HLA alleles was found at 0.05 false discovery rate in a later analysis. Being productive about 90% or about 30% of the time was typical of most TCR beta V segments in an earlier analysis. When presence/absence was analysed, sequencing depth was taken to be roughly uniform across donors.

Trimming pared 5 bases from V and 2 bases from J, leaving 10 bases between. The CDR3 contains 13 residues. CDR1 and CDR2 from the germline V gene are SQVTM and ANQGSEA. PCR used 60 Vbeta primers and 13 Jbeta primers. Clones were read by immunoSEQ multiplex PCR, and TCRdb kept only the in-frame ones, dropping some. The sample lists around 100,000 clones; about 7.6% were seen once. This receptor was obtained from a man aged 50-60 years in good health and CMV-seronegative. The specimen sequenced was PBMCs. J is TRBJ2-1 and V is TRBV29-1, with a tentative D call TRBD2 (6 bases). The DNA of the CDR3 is TGCAGCGTTCGGCAGCGGGCCTACAATGAGCAGTTCTTC. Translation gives CSVRQRAYNEQFF.